Sequencing of this TCR beta chain was carried out in a study of shared clonotypes between healthy human individuals. Study-wide context: Each donor contributed plates that comprised three CD4 naive, three CD4 memory, two CD8 naive and one CD8 memory. Findings and limits, study-wide: Generally, estimated richness proved larger in naive subsets than it did in memory subsets.

Nashville, Tennessee was home to all donors, each a Caucasian adult. From CD4+ cells came CD45RA+ naive and CD45RA-negative memory subsets. Clones were read by immunoSEQ multiplex PCR, and TCRdb kept only the in-frame ones, dropping some. This sample has over a million clones; approximately 98% occur once, and the top ten carry roughly 0.4%. V lost 0 bases and J 6 bases, leaving 18 bases between the germline ends. Germline loops: CDR1 ENHRY, CDR2 SYGVKD. The CDR3 has 17 amino acids. Details on this clone: The antigen is not known.

This TCR came from a man aged 25 to 45 in good health. Material for sequencing was naive CD4+ T cells sorted from blood. Indicated subset: CD45RA+ positively selected. The gene calls are TRBV10-3 and TRBJ2-1; D might be TRBD2 (5 bases). This CDR3 reads CAISESTRTPNGNEQFF. CDR3 DNA: TGTGCCATCAGTGAGTCAACGCGGACTCCGAATGGCAATGAGCAGTTCTTC.